The entry below gives a single T cell receptor beta chain sequence along with its context. What it binds is unknown. This clone may be a read error of a much larger clone one base away. The data stem from a study of T cells in Graves' hyperthyroidism and ophthalmopathy. General study points: The model made its ophthalmopathy prediction, and onset followed a median 6.5 months later. Appearing also in blood were most of the thyroid clonotypes expanded above 0.001.

CDR3 length: 14 residues. V dropped 6 bases and J dropped 2 bases, with 13 bases sitting between them. Germline CDR1 SGHVS, CDR2 FQNEAQ. Amplified regions were TCR beta CDR3 sequences from RNA transcripts. The HTBI primer set drove a first-round RT-PCR of the TCR CDR3. TCRdb reanalysed the multiplex PCR reads using MiXCR and keeps one entry per CDR3 protein. The sample lists about 360,000 distinct CDR3 sequences; about 18% were seen once. The receptor was derived from a woman between 18 and 30 years old with Graves' hyperthyroidism. The sample taken for sequencing was blood. V and J are TRBV7-8 and TRBJ2-5; D not certain. CDR3 nucleotides: TGTGCCAGCAGTCCTCTTCCAGCTCAAGAGACCCAGTACTTC. This codes for CASSPLPAQETQYF. The whole variable domain, remainder taken from reference TRBV7-8 and TRBJ2-5, is GAGVSQSPRYKVAKRGQDVALRCDPISGHVSLFWYQQALGQGPEFLTYFQNEAQLDKSGLPSDRFFAERPEGSVSTLKIQRTQQEDSAVYLCASSPLPAQETQYFGPGTRLLVL.